These T cell receptor beta chains were read from a single sample in a study of metastatic and nonmetastatic thyroid tumors. TCRdb used MiXCR to call clones anew from the PCR reads. The sample holds 43,000 or so clones, 4% to 5% seen once. Sequencing was carried out using blood. The source is a female donor with papillary thyroid cancer or a benign thyroid nodule (not recorded which). Some clones in this sample may be carry-over from other donors' samples. The CDR3 runs from the conserved cysteine through the conserved F or W. A D gene is named only where the DNA matches it firmly. Size is stated for part of the rows, as once, few or many counts, or as a class when the clone is expanded.

J gene | V gene | clone size | D gene | CDR3 protein | CDR3 DNA
TRBJ1-2 | TRBV19 | . | . | CASSIVPKPHGYTF | TGTGCCAGTAGTATTGTTCCCAAGCCCCATGGCTACACCTTT
TRBJ2-7 | TRBV2 | many | TRBD1 | CASSDYLATGVHEQYF | TGTGCCAGCAGTGATTATTTGGCGACAGGGGTCCACGAGCAGTACTTC
TRBJ1-5 | TRBV5-1 | many | . | CASSLETGMGQPQHF | TGCGCCAGCAGCTTGGAAACCGGGATGGGTCAGCCCCAGCATTTT
TRBJ2-5 | TRBV27 | . | . | CASSKKGGGGTQYF | TGTGCCAGCAGTAAGAAAGGGGGGGGTGGGACCCAGTACTTC
TRBJ2-1 | TRBV6-1 | few | TRBD1 | CASTRDSIPNEQFF | TGTGCCAGCACGAGGGACAGCATACCCAATGAGCAGTTCTTC
TRBJ1-2 | TRBV27 | . | TRBD1 | CASMGIGWGQYGYTF | TGTGCCAGCATGGGGATAGGCTGGGGACAGTATGGCTACACCTTC
TRBJ2-7 | TRBV7-9 | few | . | CASSLGGIGAEQYF | TGTGCCAGCAGCTTAGGGGGTATTGGGGCCGAGCAGTACTTC
TRBJ2-1 | TRBV12-3/TRBV12-4 | many | TRBD2 | CASSLTSGRALNEQFF | TGTGCCAGCAGTTTGACTAGCGGGAGGGCCCTCAATGAGCAGTTCTTC
TRBJ2-3 | TRBV5-1 | many | TRBD1 | CASSTGQGRTDTQYF | TGCGCCAGCAGCACGGGACAGGGGAGGACAGATACGCAGTATTTT
TRBJ1-2 | TRBV3-1 | . | . | CASSQGGTAYYGYTF | TGTGCCAGCAGCCAAGGCGGGACGGCCTACTATGGCTACACCTTC
TRBJ1-2 | TRBV6-1 | . | . | CASSDLDGTYCYTF | TGTGCCAGCAGTGACCTTGACGGAACCTATTGCTACACCTTC
TRBJ2-1 | TRBV20-1 | many | . | CSASARESSYNEQFF | TGCAGTGCTAGTGCTCGGGAGAGCTCCTACAATGAGCAGTTCTTC
TRBJ1-3 | TRBV20-1 | many | . | CSATDSSGNTIYF | TGCAGTGCTACCGACAGCTCTGGAAACACCATATATTTT
TRBJ2-7 | TRBV5-5 | many | TRBD1 | CASSLQTGTGAYEQYF | TGTGCCAGCAGCCTACAAACCGGGACAGGGGCCTACGAGCAGTACTTC
TRBJ2-7 | TRBV6-5 | few | TRBD2 | CASSYSPPSGYFPSYEQYF | TGTGCCAGCAGTTACAGCCCCCCTAGCGGCTACTTTCCCTCCTACGAGCAGTACTTC
TRBJ1-1 | TRBV30 | many | TRBD1 | CAWGTGGPEAFF | TGTGCCTGGGGGACAGGGGGCCCTGAAGCTTTCTTT
TRBJ2-1 | TRBV6-5 | many | TRBD2 | CASSYSFLAGGSSYNEQFF | TGTGCCAGCAGTTACTCTTTCCTAGCGGGAGGCTCTTCCTACAATGAGCAGTTCTTC
TRBJ2-7 | TRBV19 | many | . | CASSILGRLASTYEQYF | TGTGCCAGTAGTATATTGGGTAGGCTAGCGTCTACCTACGAGCAGTACTTC
TRBJ2-1 | TRBV6-2/TRBV6-3 | many | TRBD2 | CASSYHAGGSYNEQFF | TGTGCCAGCAGTTACCATGCGGGAGGGTCCTACAATGAGCAGTTCTTC
TRBJ2-7 | TRBV20-1 | . | TRBD2 | CSASGLAGGTYEQYF | TGCAGTGCTTCCGGACTAGCGGGGGGAACCTACGAGCAGTACTTC
TRBJ2-2 | TRBV20-1 | many | . | CSARHAGELFF | TGCAGTGCTAGACACGCCGGGGAGCTGTTTTTT
TRBJ2-5 | TRBV7-6 | . | . | CASSPTPPPPETQYF | TGTGCCAGCAGCCCAACCCCCCCCCCCCCAGAGACCCAGTACTTC
TRBJ2-5 | TRBV9 | . | . | CASSLTETQYF | TGTGCCAGCAGCTTGACGGAGACCCAGTACTTC
TRBJ2-2 | TRBV7-9 | few | TRBD2 | CASSLTSGSEGGHRGAVF | TGTGCCAGCAGCTTGACTAGCGGGAGTGAAGGGGGACACCGGGGAGCTGTCTTT
TRBJ2-1 | TRBV7-9 | few | . | CASSDAGTSNNEQFF | TGTGCCAGCAGCGACGCCGGTACTAGTAACAATGAGCAGTTCTTC
TRBJ2-3 | TRBV5-1 | many | TRBD2 | CASSSPEPGLAPTDTQYF | TGCGCCAGCAGCTCCCCGGAACCGGGACTAGCGCCCACAGATACGCAGTATTTT
TRBJ2-2 | TRBV6-2/TRBV6-3 | . | TRBD1 | CASSYGTGDTGELFF | TGTGCCAGCAGTTACGGGACAGGTGACACCGGGGAGCTGTTTTTT
TRBJ1-1 | TRBV12-3/TRBV12-4 | many | TRBD1 | CASSSTPLLRDRGTEAFF | TGTGCCAGCAGCTCAACCCCCTTACTCCGGGACAGGGGGACTGAAGCTTTCTTT
TRBJ1-5 | TRBV19 | medium-sized | . | CASSREGFEPQHF | TGTGCCAGTAGCCGGGAGGGTTTTGAGCCCCAGCATTTT
TRBJ1-2 | TRBV25-1 | many | . | CASSPSGYYGYTF | TGTGCCAGCAGCCCCTCCGGGTACTATGGCTACACCTTC
TRBJ2-2 | TRBV3-1 | many | TRBD2 | CASSQKGPGGMGELFF | TGTGCCAGCAGCCAGAAGGGCCCGGGGGGGATGGGGGAGCTGTTTTTT
TRBJ2-1 | TRBV3-1 | many | TRBD2 | CASSQTSGRVDEQFF | TGTGCCAGCAGCCAAACTAGCGGGAGGGTTGATGAGCAGTTCTTC
TRBJ2-1 | TRBV5-1 | many | . | CASSLGQSTYNEQFF | TGCGCCAGCAGCTTGGGGCAGAGTACCTACAATGAGCAGTTCTTC
TRBJ2-7 | TRBV9 | many | TRBD1 | CASSPSGTGSLEQYF | TGTGCCAGCAGCCCCTCCGGGACAGGCTCCTTGGAGCAGTACTTC
TRBJ1-3 | TRBV14 | many | . | CASSQGRVSGNTIYF | TGTGCCAGCAGCCAAGGACGGGTATCTGGAAACACCATATATTTT
TRBJ2-1 | TRBV2 | few | TRBD2 | CASTRTSGENEQFF | TGTGCCAGCACCCGGACTAGCGGGGAGAATGAGCAGTTCTTC
TRBJ2-1 | TRBV27 | few | . | CASSSTENEQFF | TGTGCCAGCAGTTCAACCGAGAATGAGCAGTTCTTC
TRBJ1-2 | TRBV29-1 | many | . | CSVELEGNYGYTF | TGCAGCGTTGAACTCGAGGGAAACTATGGCTACACCTTC
TRBJ2-1 | TRBV19 | many | . | CASSRAWDDEQFF | TGTGCCAGTAGTAGAGCTTGGGACGATGAGCAGTTCTTC
TRBJ2-3 | TRBV30 | many | . | CAWRPLSTDTQYF | TGTGCCTGGAGACCACTTTCCACAGATACGCAGTATTTT
TRBJ1-2 | TRBV7-3 | few | . | CASSPEGRYGFGYTF | TGTGCCAGCAGCCCCGAGGGGAGGTACGGCTTTGGCTACACCTTC
TRBJ2-1 | TRBV4-1 | many | . | CASSLYNEQFF | TGCGCCAGCAGCCTCTACAATGAGCAGTTCTTC
TRBJ1-5 | TRBV7-8 | many | . | CASSLDRFQPQHF | TGTGCCAGCAGCTTGGATAGATTTCAGCCCCAGCATTTT
TRBJ2-2 | TRBV20-1 | . | TRBD1 | CSTVTGGGTGELFF | TGCAGTACAGTGACAGGGGGAGGCACCGGGGAGCTGTTTTTT
TRBJ1-5 | TRBV19 | many | . | CASSMYRDQPQHF | TGTGCCAGTAGTATGTATCGGGATCAGCCCCAGCATTTT
TRBJ1-6 | TRBV20-1 | few | TRBD1 | CSARGQYNSPLHF | TGCAGTGCTAGGGGACAGTATAATTCACCCCTCCACTTT
TRBJ2-2 | TRBV7-3 | many | . | CASSLIAGTGELFF | TGTGCCAGCAGCTTGATCGCGGGTACCGGGGAGCTGTTTTTT
TRBJ2-1 | TRBV7-9 | . | . | CASSNRGGANSYNEQFF | TGCGCCAGCAGCAATCGTGGGGGAGCCAACTCCTACAATGAGCAGTTCTTC
TRBJ2-2 | TRBV6-1 | medium-sized | . | CASSPQGNTGELFF | TGTGCCAGCAGTCCTCAGGGGAACACCGGGGAGCTGTTTTTT
TRBJ2-3 | TRBV6-4 | few | . | CASTDWNRDDGTDTQYF | TGTGCCAGCACTGACTGGAACCGGGACGACGGGACAGATACGCAGTATTTT
TRBJ1-5 | TRBV7-2 | few | . | CASSLQNNQPQHF | TGTGCCAGCAGCTTACAGAACAATCAGCCCCAGCATTTT
TRBJ2-1 | TRBV7-3 | many | TRBD2 | CASSLGLGSYNEQFF | TGTGCCAGCAGCTTGGGACTAGGCTCCTACAATGAGCAGTTCTTC
TRBJ2-5 | TRBV20-1 | many | . | CSARPAPAMETQYF | TGCAGTGCTAGACCGGCCCCAGCAATGGAGACCCAGTACTTC
TRBJ1-6 | TRBV5-1 | many | . | CASSLAEPNNSPLHF | TGCGCCAGCAGCTTGGCAGAGCCGAATAATTCACCCCTCCACTTT
TRBJ1-1 | TRBV3-1 | many | . | CASSLGQPSEAFF | TGTGCCAGCAGCCTAGGACAGCCAAGTGAAGCTTTCTTT
TRBJ2-5 | TRBV7-8 | many | . | CASSLLFGQQETQYF | TGTGCCAGCAGCTTATTGTTCGGACAACAAGAGACCCAGTACTTC
TRBJ2-3 | TRBV9 | many | . | CASSVGGIHTDTQYF | TGTGCCAGCAGCGTGGGCGGGATACACACAGATACGCAGTATTTT
TRBJ1-5 | TRBV5-1 | . | . | CASSLGQGGNQPQHF | TGCGCCAGCAGCTTGGGGCAGGGCGGCAATCAGCCCCAGCATTTT
TRBJ1-2 | TRBV6-1 | few | TRBD1 | CASVLTGERGDGYTF | TGTGCCAGCGTCCTGACAGGGGAACGGGGCGATGGCTACACCTTC
TRBJ2-1 | TRBV6-1 | few | . | CASLRQTYNEQFF | TGTGCCAGCTTAAGACAGACTTACAATGAGCAGTTCTTC